The 26 T cell receptor beta chains below all came from one sample that was sequenced in a study of siplizumab effects on memory and regulatory T cells. Clones were sequenced by immunoSEQ multiplex PCR, and TCRdb holds only the in-frame ones, with some missing. The sample lists roughly 69,000 clones, 75% to 90% occurring once. Sequenced sample: memory CD4+ T cells sorted from blood. Receptor source: a human donor in good health.

The CDR3 DNA reads as TGTGCCAGCAGCTTACGAGATAAGGGTCAGCCCCAGCATTTT. Its protein is CASSLRDKGQPQHF. The chain has TRBV7-8 and TRBJ1-5; D unclear. The V end was cut by 2 bases, the J end by 6 bases, with 11 bases between. The CDR3 has 14 residues. The V gene's germline CDR1 is SGHVS and CDR2 FQNEAQ.

This rearrangement joins TRBV15 to TRBJ2-3, with unresolved D. CDR3 size: 12 residues. Germline-derived CDR1 and CDR2 are LNHNV and YYDKDF (reference sequence). Trimming removed 1 base from V and 6 bases from J, with 5 bases in between. The CDR3 here is CATSRVADTQYF. The CDR3 bases are TGTGCCACCAGCAGAGTTGCGGATACGCAGTATTTT.

CDR3 sequence: CASSDGRGNEKLFF. In DNA, the CDR3 is TGTGCCAGCAGTGACGGGAGGGGGAATGAAAAACTGTTTTTT. V and J are TRBV6-1 and TRBJ1-4; D perhaps matches TRBD1 (6 bases). Germline CDR1 MNHNS, CDR2 SASEGT. The V gene lost 3 bases and the J gene lost 5 bases, with 10 bases spanning the gap. The CDR3 sequence is 14 residues long.

The chain is built from TRBV11-2 and TRBJ2-7; 10 bases agree with TRBD2. The CDR3 is 15 residues long. Germline V gene lookup returns CDR1 SGHAT and CDR2 FQNNGV. The V and J ends lost 5 bases and 0 bases, in that order; junction bases with no gene match: 4. In DNA, the CDR3 is TGTGCCAGCAGCGAGGCTAGCGGGAGCTCCTACGAGCAGTACTTC. Amino acids: CASSEASGSSYEQYF.

The V gene is TRBV2, the J gene TRBJ2-2; tentative D call: TRBD2 (6 bases). With 7 bases removed from V and 5 bases from J, the gap between germline ends came to 17 bases. The V gene's germline CDR1 is SNHLY and CDR2 FYNNEI. The CDR3 consists of 15 residues. This CDR3 reads CASMKLLGGTGELFF. In DNA, the CDR3 is TGTGCCAGCATGAAACTCCTAGGAGGGACCGGGGAGCTGTTTTTT. Looking up the rest from reference TRBV2 and TRBJ2-2 gives the full variable domain: EPEVTQTPSHQVTQMGQEVILRCVPISNHLYFYWYRQILGQKVEFLVSFYNNEISEKSEIFDDQFSVERPDGSNFTLKIRSTKLEDSAMYFCASMKLLGGTGELFFGEGSRLTVL.

The rearrangement joins TRBV6-1 to TRBJ1-1; no clear D gene. There are 13 residues in the CDR3. The V end was cut by 2 bases, the J end by 0 bases, with 4 bases between. The germline V gene encodes CDR1 MNHNS and CDR2 SASEGT. CDR3 DNA: TGTGCCAGCAGTGAACAGCTGAACACTGAAGCTTTCTTT. Translating it yields CASSEQLNTEAFF.

The chain carries TRBV7-2 and TRBJ2-7; a possible D gene is TRBD1 (5 bases). V lost 3 bases and J lost 7, with 16 bases in between. CDR1 is SGHTA and CDR2 is FQGNSA in the germline V gene. The CDR3 is made up of 14 amino acids. The CDR3 reads CASSFGPQGYEQYF. CDR3 coding DNA: TGTGCCAGCAGCTTTGGGCCCCAGGGATATGAGCAGTACTTC. Based on the CDR3 plus reference TRBV7-2 and TRBJ2-7, the full variable domain is GAGVSQSPSNKVTEKGKDVELRCDPISGHTALYWYRQSLGQGLEFLIYFQGNSAPDKSGLPSDRFSAERTGGSVSTLTIQRTQQEDSAVYLCASSFGPQGYEQYFGPGTRLTVT.

The chain has TRBV9 and TRBJ2-1; 9 bases are a match to TRBD2. The CDR3 is 17 residues long. Germline V CDR1 and CDR2: SGDLS, YYNGEE. V was pared by 0 bases and J by 3 bases, with 7 bases of the junction left unmatched. The CDR3 reads CASSVGFSGRNYNEQFF. For the CDR3, the DNA is TGTGCCAGCAGCGTAGGGTTCAGCGGGAGGAACTACAATGAGCAGTTCTTC.

V and J are TRBV6-1 and TRBJ1-4; 7 bases match TRBD1. With V trimmed by 4 bases and J by 0 bases, 5 bases remained unmatched. This CDR3 is built from 16 residues. Germline V gene data show CDR1 as MNHNS and CDR2 as SASEGT. CDR3 DNA: TGTGCCAGCAGTGCGAACAGGGGATCAACTAATGAAAAACTGTTTTTT. This translates into CASSANRGSTNEKLFF.

The chain has TRBV11-3 and TRBJ2-1; no firm D call. Germline V lookup: CDR1 SGHNT, CDR2 YENEEA. V was cut by 5 bases and J by 1 base, with 6 bases left in between. The CDR3 runs to 13 residues. The CDR3 protein is CASSRESYNEQFF. DNA for the CDR3: TGTGCCAGCAGCAGGGAATCCTACAATGAGCAGTTCTTC.

A single count supports this clone. The chain combines TRBV6-5 with TRBJ2-2; D possibly uses TRBD1 or TRBD2 (7 bases each). Germline CDR1 and CDR2: MNHEY and SVGAGI. The CDR3 has 14 residues. V lost 6 bases and J 13 bases, leaving 21 bases between the germline ends. The CDR3 loop reads CASRAGEGASGLFF. The CDR3 coding sequence is TGTGCCAGCAGGGCCGGGGAGGGGGCATCAGGGCTGTTTTTT.

This rearrangement joins TRBV7-8 to TRBJ2-2, with D possibly being TRBD2 (6 bases). Per the germline V gene, CDR1 is SGHVS and CDR2 is FQNEAQ. The CDR3 consists of 14 residues. Trimming shortened V by 5 bases and J by 5 bases, and 12 bases separated the two germline ends. The CDR3 DNA reads TGTGCCAGCAGCCCCGGGACTTTTACCGGGGAGCTGTTTTTT. Encoded protein: CASSPGTFTGELFF.

This clone occurred a few times. This chain links TRBV5-6 with TRBJ1-3, with 9 bases matching TRBD1. V shed 4 bases and J 0 bases; nucleotides not matched to a gene: 8. CDR3 length equals 17 residues. Germline V gives CDR1 SGHDT, CDR2 YYEEEE. The CDR3 region is CASSRTGQGNSGNTIYF. The CDR3 nucleotides are TGTGCCAGCAGCCGAACGGGACAGGGCAACTCTGGAAACACCATATATTTT.

The V call is TRBV6-5, the J call TRBJ1-5, with D perhaps matching TRBD1 (5 bases). CDR3 length: 14 residues. The ends were cut back, 4 bases at V and 7 bases at J, with 14 bases in the middle. Germline values: CDR1 MNHEY, CDR2 SVGAGI. The chain's CDR3 is CASSFDRPPQPQHF. The CDR3 nucleotides are TGTGCCAGCAGTTTCGACAGACCCCCCCAGCCCCAGCATTTT.

This clone was observed a few times. The J gene is TRBJ1-2, the V gene TRBV6-1; maybe TRBD1 (6 bases). The CDR3 has 14 amino acids. CDR1 is MNHNS and CDR2 is SASEGT in the germline V gene. Deletions cut 5 bases from V and 8 bases from J, with 18 bases between. The CDR3 DNA follows: TGTGCCAGCAGTATCGAAATGGGGGCGTGGGGCTACACCTTC. Protein: CASSIEMGAWGYTF.

The chain recombines TRBV6-1 with TRBJ1-3; no firm D call. This CDR3 region has 15 residues. Per germline, CDR1 MNHNS and CDR2 SASEGT. The V end lost 1 base, the J end lost 0 bases, and 7 bases lay between the germline ends. The CDR3 protein is CASSEDRNSGNTIYF. CDR3 coding DNA: TGTGCCAGCAGTGAAGACCGCAACTCTGGAAACACCATATATTTT.

This clone was observed a handful of times. The chain is built from TRBV11-2 and TRBJ1-2; no firm D call. The CDR3 has 13 amino acids. The V gene lost 3 bases and the J gene lost 6 bases, with 11 bases spanning the gap. Germline CDR1 is SGHAT and CDR2 is FQNNGV. The CDR3 bases are TGTGCCAGCAGCTTCCAGCCCGACGATGGCTACACCTTC. As protein: CASSFQPDDGYTF.

The CDR3 DNA is TGTGCCAGCAGCCGCGGGAGGCCCACAGATACGCAGTATTTT. Protein sequence: CASSRGRPTDTQYF. The V call is TRBV13, the J call TRBJ2-3, with 8 positions matching TRBD2. There are 14 residues in the CDR3. Germline CDR1 and CDR2: PRHDT and FYEKMQ (reference sequence). V shed 5 bases and J 2 bases; nucleotides not matched to a gene: 3.

The chain links TRBV19 to TRBJ2-2; 9 bases align to TRBD1. The germline V gene encodes CDR1 LNHDA and CDR2 SQIVND (reference sequence). The CDR3 is made up of 15 amino acids. J lost 3 bases, V lost 6 bases, and 5 bases had no gene match. The DNA for the CDR3 is TGTGCCAGTAGCACGGGACAGGGCTACACCGGGGAGCTGTTTTTT. Translated, it gives CASSTGQGYTGELFF. The full variable domain, completed using reference TRBV19 and TRBJ2-2, is DGGITQSPKYLFRKEGQNVTLSCEQNLNHDAMYWYRQDPGQGLRLIYYSQIVNDFQKGDIAEGYSVSREKKESFPLTVTSAQKNPTAFYLCASSTGQGYTGELFFGEGSRLTVL.

V is TRBV5-1 and J is TRBJ2-7; 14 nucleotides agree with TRBD2. The CDR3 sequence is 16 residues long. Germline trimming cut 3 bases from V and 6 bases from J; bases unmatched to any gene: 8. Germline values: CDR1 SGHRS, CDR2 YFSETQ. As DNA, the CDR3 is TGCGCCAGCAGCTCGACTAGCGGGGGGGCCCGGAGCGAGCAGTACTTC. It yields the protein CASSSTSGGARSEQYF.

The chain uses TRBV5-1 and TRBJ2-7; unclear D gene. Per germline, CDR1 SGHRS and CDR2 YFSETQ. Trimming left V 5 bases short and J 0 bases short, with 15 bases between. The CDR3 contains 15 residues. CDR3 in DNA: TGCGCCAGCAGGGTCGGAATGGGCAGCTCCTACGAGCAGTACTTC. Translating gives CASRVGMGSSYEQYF.

This chain connects TRBV5-1 to TRBJ2-7; 8 bases align to TRBD1. Germline trimming cut 4 bases from V and 2 bases from J; bases unmatched to any gene: 5. The germline V gene encodes CDR1 SGHRS and CDR2 YFSETQ. The CDR3 extends over 14 amino acids. CDR3 region: CASSPGTGTYEQYF. CDR3 bases: TGCGCCAGCAGCCCCGGGACAGGAACCTACGAGCAGTACTTC.

Remarks on this clone: This specimen includes other DNA sequences encoding the same CDR3. The V call is TRBV2, the J call TRBJ2-2; 8 bases agree with TRBD2. This CDR3 comprises 13 residues. Germline V gene sequence: CDR1 SNHLY, CDR2 FYNNEI. J lost 8 bases, V lost 4 bases, and 3 bases had no gene match. The CDR3 spells CASSVTSAGELFF. The CDR3, as DNA: TGTGCCAGCAGTGTGACTAGCGCTGGGGAGCTGTTTTTT.

Comments on this clone: The sample holds other DNA sequences that translate to the same CDR3. The chain combines TRBV18 with TRBJ1-1, with 8 bases aligning to TRBD1. The germline CDR1 and CDR2 sequences are KGHSH and LQKENI. The CDR3 covers 14 residues. V was pared by 4 bases and J by 4 bases, with 5 bases of the junction left unmatched. The CDR3 region is CASSRETGGTEAFF. CDR3 sequence (DNA): TGTGCCAGCTCACGCGAAACAGGGGGCACTGAAGCTTTCTTT.

V and J are TRBV5-1 and TRBJ1-2; TRBD1 is a possible D gene (5 bases). Germline CDR1 SGHRS, CDR2 YFSETQ. This CDR3 has 16 amino acids. V lost 7 bases and J 4 bases, leaving 23 bases between the germline ends. The CDR3 bases are TGCGCCAGCGGCCCTACGCCGGGACTTCGGACCTATGGCTACACCTTC. Translated: CASGPTPGLRTYGYTF.

The table lists this clone with a few counts. The chain links TRBV10-3 to TRBJ1-1; no clear D gene. The CDR3 covers 14 residues. Per the germline V gene, CDR1 is ENHRY and CDR2 is SYGVKD. The V end was cut by 10 bases, the J end by 3 bases, with 18 bases between. CDR3 sequence reads: CATEPGSGDTEAFF. The DNA for the CDR3 is TGTGCCACCGAACCGGGGAGTGGGGACACTGAAGCTTTCTTT.